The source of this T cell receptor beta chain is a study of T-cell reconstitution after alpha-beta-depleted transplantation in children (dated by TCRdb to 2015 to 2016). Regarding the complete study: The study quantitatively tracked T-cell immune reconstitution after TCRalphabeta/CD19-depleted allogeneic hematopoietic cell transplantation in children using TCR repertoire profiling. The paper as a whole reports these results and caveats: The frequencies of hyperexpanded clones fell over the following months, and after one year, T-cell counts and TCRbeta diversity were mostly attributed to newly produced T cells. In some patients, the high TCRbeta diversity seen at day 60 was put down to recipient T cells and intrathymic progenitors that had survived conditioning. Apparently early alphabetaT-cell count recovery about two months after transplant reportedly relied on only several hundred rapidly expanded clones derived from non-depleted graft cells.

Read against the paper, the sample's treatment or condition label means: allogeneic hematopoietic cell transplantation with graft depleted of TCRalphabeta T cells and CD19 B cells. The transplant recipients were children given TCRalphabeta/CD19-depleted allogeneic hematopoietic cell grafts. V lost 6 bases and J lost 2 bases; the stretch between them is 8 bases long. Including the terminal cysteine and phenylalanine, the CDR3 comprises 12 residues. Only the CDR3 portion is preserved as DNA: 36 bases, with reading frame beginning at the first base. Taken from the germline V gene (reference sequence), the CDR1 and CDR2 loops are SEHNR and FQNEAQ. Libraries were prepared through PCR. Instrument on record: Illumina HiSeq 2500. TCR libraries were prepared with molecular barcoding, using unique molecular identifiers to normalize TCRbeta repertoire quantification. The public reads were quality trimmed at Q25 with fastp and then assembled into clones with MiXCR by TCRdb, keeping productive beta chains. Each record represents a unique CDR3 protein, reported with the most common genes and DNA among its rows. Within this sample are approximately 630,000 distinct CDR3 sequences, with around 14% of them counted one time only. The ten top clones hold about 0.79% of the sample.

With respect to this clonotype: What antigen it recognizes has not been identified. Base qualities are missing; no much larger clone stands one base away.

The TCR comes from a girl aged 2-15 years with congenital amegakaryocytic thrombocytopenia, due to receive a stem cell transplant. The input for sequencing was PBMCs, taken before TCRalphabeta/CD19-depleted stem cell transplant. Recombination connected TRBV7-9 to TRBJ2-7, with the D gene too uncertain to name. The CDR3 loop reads CASSGKTYEQYF. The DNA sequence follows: TGTGCCAGCAGTGGGAAAACCTACGAGCAGTACTTC. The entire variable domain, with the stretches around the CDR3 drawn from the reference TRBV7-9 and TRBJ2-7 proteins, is DTGVSQNPRHKITKRGQNVTFRCDPISEHNRLYWYRQTLGQGPEFLTYFQNEAQLEKSRLLSDRFSAERPKGSFSTLEIQRTEQGDSAMYLCASSGKTYEQYFGPGTRLTVT.